This T cell receptor beta chain was obtained from a study of PD-1 blockade in classical Hodgkin lymphoma. Time point given: cycle 4 day 1 (C4D1), after 6 weeks of nivolumab. Every patient relapsed after autologous stem cell transplantation, and brentuximab vedotin exposure varied. The germline gives CDR1 SGHNT, CDR2 YYREEE (reference sequence). V dropped 1 base and J dropped 2 bases, with 5 bases sitting between them. This CDR3 comprises 13 residues. The data were produced by immunoSEQ multiplex PCR, yet TCRdb's version contains in-frame clones alone and is incomplete. The sample has 100,000 or so clones, 89% seen once.

The receptor was derived from a human donor with classical Hodgkin lymphoma. V and J are TRBV5-4 and TRBJ2-3, with D uncertain. The source material was peripheral blood mononuclear cells (PBMCs), sampled before the fourth cycle of nivolumab. This CDR3 reads CASSLQITDTQYF. CDR3 nucleotide sequence: TGTGCCAGCAGCTTGCAGATCACAGATACGCAGTATTTT.